This passage covers 9 T cell receptor beta chains from one sample sequenced in a study of blood T cell repertoires in COVID-19. Profiling relied on immunoSEQ multiplex PCR, and the TCRdb table lists in-frame clones only, not all of them. The sample consists of 110,000 or so clones, roughly 82% of them appearing once. The sequenced material came from peripheral blood. These receptors were obtained from a woman in her thirties or forties with acute or convalescent COVID-19.

The chain has TRBV18 and TRBJ1-3; 8 bases align to TRBD1. The junction had 2 bases not matched to a gene; V was cut back by 3 bases and J by 1 base. The germline gives CDR1 KGHSH, CDR2 LQKENI. This CDR3 comprises 15 residues. Here the CDR3 reads CASSPDRESGNTIYF. The CDR3 DNA reads TGTGCCAGCTCACCGGACAGGGAGTCTGGAAACACCATATATTTT.

The chain has TRBV27 and TRBJ1-3, with a weak D call TRBD1 (5 bases). V was clipped by 2 bases and J by 0 bases, with 14 bases between them. In germline, CDR1 is MNHEY, CDR2 SMNVEV (reference sequence). CDR3 length: 17 amino acids. The CDR3 coding sequence is TGTGCCAGCAGTTTAACGGCAGGGTCGTTCTCTGGAAACACCATATATTTT. Encoded protein: CASSLTAGSFSGNTIYF.

The chain links TRBV2 to TRBJ2-3; 7 bases are shared with TRBD1. The CDR3 is 15 residues long. With 6 bases clipped from V and 6 bases from J, the junction kept 12 bases outside the gene matches. Germline V gene sequence: CDR1 SNHLY, CDR2 FYNNEI. For the CDR3, the DNA is TGTGCCAGCAGCCCAGAGGGGGCGGGCTTGGATACGCAGTATTTT. Its translation: CASSPEGAGLDTQYF.

The rearrangement joins TRBV6-1 to TRBJ1-6; a possible D gene is TRBD1 (6 bases). Germline V gives CDR1 MNHNS, CDR2 SASEGT. V lost 6 bases and J 0 bases, leaving 9 bases between the germline ends. This CDR3 has 15 amino acids. The CDR3 sequence is CASRGTSSYNSPLHF. The CDR3 nucleotides are TGTGCCAGCAGGGGGACAAGCTCCTATAATTCACCCCTCCACTTT.

The chain employs TRBV15 and TRBJ1-2; no clear D gene. Germline assignment: CDR1 LNHNV and CDR2 YYDKDF (reference sequence). This CDR3 region has 12 residues. The germline V and J ends were trimmed by 8 bases and 2 bases, with 9 bases remaining between them. CDR3 residues: CATAVGNYGYTF. The CDR3, as DNA: TGTGCCACCGCAGTCGGGAACTATGGCTACACCTTC.

The chain couples TRBV19 to TRBJ1-5, with D hard to call. The CDR3 totals 14 residues. V lost 9 bases to trimming and J lost 4 bases, with 16 bases between them. CDR1 and CDR2 from the germline V gene are LNHDA and SQIVND (reference sequence). CDR3 DNA sequence: TGTGCCAGCCATTCAGTTCGATCAAATCAGCCCCAGCATTTT. It encodes CASHSVRSNQPQHF.

The chain joins TRBV5-4 to TRBJ2-3, with 10 nucleotides matching TRBD2. Germline V gene sequence: CDR1 SGHNT, CDR2 YYREEE (reference sequence). The CDR3 sequence is 15 residues long. After removal of 5 bases from V and 4 bases from J, the junction contained 7 bases not matched to a gene. CDR3 loop: CASRSGLAFSDTQYF. The CDR3 DNA reads as TGTGCCAGCAGGTCGGGACTAGCGTTTTCAGATACGCAGTATTTT. Variable domain in full (rest from reference TRBV5-4 and TRBJ2-3): ETGVTQSPTHLIKTRGQQVTLRCSSQSGHNTVSWYQQALGQGPQFIFQYYREEENGRGNFPPRFSGLQFPNYSSELNVNALELDDSALYLCASRSGLAFSDTQYFGPGTRLTVL.

This chain connects TRBV7-3 to TRBJ2-1; 10 bases are a match to TRBD1. The CDR3 is 15 residues long. The germline CDR1 and CDR2 sequences are SGHTA and FQGTGA. V trimming: 4 bases; J trimming: 4 bases; junction bases outside the gene matches: 4. CDR3 nucleotide sequence: TGTGCCAGCAGCTCCGGGACAGGGGATTACAATGAGCAGTTCTTC. Translation gives CASSSGTGDYNEQFF.

The V gene is TRBV9, the J gene TRBJ2-1, with 8 bases matching TRBD2. V was clipped by 7 bases and J by 8 bases; unmatched bases: 14. The CDR3 contains 15 residues. The germline V gene encodes CDR1 SGDLS and CDR2 YYNGEE. The CDR3 protein is CASGRRGAHSDEQFF. As DNA, the CDR3 is TGTGCCAGCGGCAGGCGGGGGGCCCATTCGGATGAGCAGTTCTTC.